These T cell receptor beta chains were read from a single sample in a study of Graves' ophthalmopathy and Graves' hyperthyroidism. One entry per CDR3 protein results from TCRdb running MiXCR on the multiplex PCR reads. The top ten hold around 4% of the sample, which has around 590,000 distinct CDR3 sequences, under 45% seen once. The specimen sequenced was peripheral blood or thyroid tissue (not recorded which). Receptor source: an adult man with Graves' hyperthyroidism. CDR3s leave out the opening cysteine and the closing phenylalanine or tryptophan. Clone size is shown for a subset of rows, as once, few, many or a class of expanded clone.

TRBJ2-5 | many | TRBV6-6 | ASGRGGNQETQY
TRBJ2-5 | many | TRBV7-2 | ASSLLAGFQETQY
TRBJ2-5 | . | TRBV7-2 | ASSSSALEASGNQETQY
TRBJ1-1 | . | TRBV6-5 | ASSYTQGNTEAF
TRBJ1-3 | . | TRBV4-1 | ASSLLVGSGNTIY
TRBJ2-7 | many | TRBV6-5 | ASSRGAPYEQY
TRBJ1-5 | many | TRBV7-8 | ASSPRPGIGAGDQPQH
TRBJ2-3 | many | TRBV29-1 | SVDTGLFSTDTQY
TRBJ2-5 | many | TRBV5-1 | ASSLGDRGETQY
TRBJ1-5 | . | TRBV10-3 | AISETGSNNQPQH
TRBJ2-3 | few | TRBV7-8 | ASSFQKTQY
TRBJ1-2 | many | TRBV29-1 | SVGHGRSAVGANYGYT
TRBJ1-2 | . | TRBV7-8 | ASSTGQGDGYT